This T cell receptor (beta chain) was captured in a study of CD8 T cells in ankylosing spondylitis. Germline CDR1 SGHTA, CDR2 FQGNSA. The CDR3 runs 16 residues. With V trimmed by 5 bases and J by 0 bases, 5 bases remained unmatched. Each CDR3 protein is one row after TCRdb ran MiXCR on the 5' RACE reads. The sample includes under 200,000 distinct CDR3 sequences, roughly 10% seen only once; the top ten take 25% to 35%. This clonotype was observed at least ten times. This sequence joins TRBV7-2 and TRBJ2-1, with 9 bases fitting TRBD2. Material: blood, either unsorted or a sorted T cell fraction (not recorded which). This TCR was recovered from a male donor with ankylosing spondylitis or in good health (not recorded which). The CDR3 DNA is TGTGCCAGCAGCCCAGGACTAGCGTTCTCCTACAATGAGCAGTTCTTC. Protein product: CASSPGLAFSYNEQFF.